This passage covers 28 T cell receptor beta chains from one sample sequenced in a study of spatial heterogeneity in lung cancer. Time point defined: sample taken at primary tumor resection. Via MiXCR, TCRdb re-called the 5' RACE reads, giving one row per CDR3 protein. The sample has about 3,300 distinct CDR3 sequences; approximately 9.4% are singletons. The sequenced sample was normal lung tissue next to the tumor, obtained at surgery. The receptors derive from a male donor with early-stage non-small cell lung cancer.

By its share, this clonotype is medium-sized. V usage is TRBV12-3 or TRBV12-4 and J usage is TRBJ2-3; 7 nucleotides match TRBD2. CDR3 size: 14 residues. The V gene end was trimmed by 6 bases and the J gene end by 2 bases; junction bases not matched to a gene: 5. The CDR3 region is CASSPGGTTDTQYF. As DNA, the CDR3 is TGTGCCAGCAGCCCGGGGGGAACCACAGATACGCAGTATTTT.

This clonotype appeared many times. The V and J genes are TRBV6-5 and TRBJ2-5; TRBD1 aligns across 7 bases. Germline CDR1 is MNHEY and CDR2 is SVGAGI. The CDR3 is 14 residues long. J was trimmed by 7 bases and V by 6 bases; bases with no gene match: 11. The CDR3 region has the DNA TGTGCCAGCAGGAGGACAGGCCTCAAAGGGACCCAGTACTTC. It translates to CASRRTGLKGTQYF.

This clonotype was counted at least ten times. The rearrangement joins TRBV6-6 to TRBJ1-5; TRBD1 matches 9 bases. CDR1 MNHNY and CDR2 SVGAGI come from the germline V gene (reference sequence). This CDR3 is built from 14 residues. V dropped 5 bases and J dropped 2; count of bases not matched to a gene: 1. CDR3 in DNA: TGTGCCAGCAGTCGGACAGGGGGCAATCAGCCCCAGCATTTT. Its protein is CASSRTGGNQPQHF.

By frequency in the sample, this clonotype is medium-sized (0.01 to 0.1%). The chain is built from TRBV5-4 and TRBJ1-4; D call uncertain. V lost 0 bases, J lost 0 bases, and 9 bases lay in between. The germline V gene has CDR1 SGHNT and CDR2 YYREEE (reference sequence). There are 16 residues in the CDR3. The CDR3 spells CASSLEPAATNEKLFF. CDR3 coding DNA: TGTGCCAGCAGCTTGGAGCCGGCTGCAACTAATGAAAAACTGTTTTTT.

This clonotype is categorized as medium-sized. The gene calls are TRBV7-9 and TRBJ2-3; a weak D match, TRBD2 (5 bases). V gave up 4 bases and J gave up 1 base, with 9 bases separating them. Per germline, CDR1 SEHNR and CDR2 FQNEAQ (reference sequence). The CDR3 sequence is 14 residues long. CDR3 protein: CASSSSLGTDTQYF. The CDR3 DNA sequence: TGTGCCAGCAGCTCTAGCTTGGGCACAGATACGCAGTATTTT.

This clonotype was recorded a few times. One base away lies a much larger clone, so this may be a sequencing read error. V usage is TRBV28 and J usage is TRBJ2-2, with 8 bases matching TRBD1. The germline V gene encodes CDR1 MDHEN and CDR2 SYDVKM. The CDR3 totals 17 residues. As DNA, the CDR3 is TGTGCCAGCAGTTTGGCAGGGGGCATATTTAAAACCGGGGAGCAGTTTTTT. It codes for CASSLAGGIFKTGEQFF.

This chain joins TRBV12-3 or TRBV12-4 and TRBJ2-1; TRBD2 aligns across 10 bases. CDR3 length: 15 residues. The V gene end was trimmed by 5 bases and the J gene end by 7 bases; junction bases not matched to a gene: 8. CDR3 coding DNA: TGTGCCAGCAGTCCTCTCTCTAGCGGGAGAAATGAGCAGTTCTTC. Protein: CASSPLSSGRNEQFF.

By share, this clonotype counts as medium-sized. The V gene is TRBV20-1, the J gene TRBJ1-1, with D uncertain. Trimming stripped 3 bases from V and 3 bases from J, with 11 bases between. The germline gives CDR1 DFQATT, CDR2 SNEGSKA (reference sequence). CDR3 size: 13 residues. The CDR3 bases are TGCAGTGCTAGCGGCGTCCTACACACTGAAGCTTTCTTT. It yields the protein CSASGVLHTEAFF.

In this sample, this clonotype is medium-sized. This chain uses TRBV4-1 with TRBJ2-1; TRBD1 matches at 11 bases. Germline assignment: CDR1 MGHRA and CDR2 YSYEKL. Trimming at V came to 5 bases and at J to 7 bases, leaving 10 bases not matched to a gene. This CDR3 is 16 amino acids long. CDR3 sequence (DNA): TGCGCCAGCAGCTTCCGGACAGGGGGCTCTAAAAATGAGCAGTTCTTC. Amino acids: CASSFRTGGSKNEQFF.

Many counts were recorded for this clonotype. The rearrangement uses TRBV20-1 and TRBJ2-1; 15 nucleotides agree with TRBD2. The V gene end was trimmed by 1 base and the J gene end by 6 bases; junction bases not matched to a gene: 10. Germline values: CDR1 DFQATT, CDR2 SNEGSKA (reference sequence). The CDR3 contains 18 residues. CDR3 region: CSARVIGTSGRWGNEQFF. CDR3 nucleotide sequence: TGCAGTGCTAGAGTTATAGGGACTAGCGGGAGGTGGGGCAATGAGCAGTTCTTC.

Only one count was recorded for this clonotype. CDR3 region: CASSWTFNSEAFF. The CDR3 region has the DNA TGTGCCAGTAGCTGGACATTTAACTCTGAAGCTTTCTTT. The chain is built from TRBV19 and TRBJ1-1; D may be TRBD1 (5 bases). The CDR3 is made up of 13 amino acids. Germline values: CDR1 LNHDA, CDR2 SQIVND (reference sequence). Trimming left V 6 bases short and J 6 bases short, with 14 bases between.

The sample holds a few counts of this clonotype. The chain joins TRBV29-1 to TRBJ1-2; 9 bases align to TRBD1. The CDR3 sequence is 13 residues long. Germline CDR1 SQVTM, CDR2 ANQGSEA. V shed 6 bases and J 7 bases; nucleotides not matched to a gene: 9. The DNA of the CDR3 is TGCAGCGTGGGGGAAACAGGGGGCTCTGGCTACACCTTC. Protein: CSVGETGGSGYTF. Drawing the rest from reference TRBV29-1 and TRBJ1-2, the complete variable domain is SAVISQKPSRDICQRGTSLTIQCQVDSQVTMMFWYRQQPGQSLTLIATANQGSEATYESGFVIDKFPISRPNLTFSTLTVSNMSPEDSSIYLCSVGETGGSGYTFGSGTRLTVV.

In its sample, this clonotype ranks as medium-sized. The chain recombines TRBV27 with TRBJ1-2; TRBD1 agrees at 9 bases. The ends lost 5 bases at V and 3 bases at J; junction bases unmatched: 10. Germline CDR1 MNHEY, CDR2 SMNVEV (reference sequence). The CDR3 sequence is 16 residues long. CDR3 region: CASSLSPGQGDYGYTF. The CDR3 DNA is TGTGCCAGCAGTCTTTCTCCGGGACAGGGAGACTATGGCTACACCTTC.

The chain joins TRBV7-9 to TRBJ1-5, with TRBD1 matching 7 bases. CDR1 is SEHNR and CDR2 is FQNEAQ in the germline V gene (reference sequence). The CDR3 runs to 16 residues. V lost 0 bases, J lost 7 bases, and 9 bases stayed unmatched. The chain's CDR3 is CASSLAGSRGRQPQHF. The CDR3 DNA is TGTGCCAGCAGCTTAGCAGGTTCGAGGGGGCGACAGCCCCAGCATTTT. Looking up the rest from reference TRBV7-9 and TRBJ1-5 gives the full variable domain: DTGVSQNPRHKITKRGQNVTFRCDPISEHNRLYWYRQTLGQGPEFLTYFQNEAQLEKSRLLSDRFSAERPKGSFSTLEIQRTEQGDSAMYLCASSLAGSRGRQPQHFGDGTRLSIL.

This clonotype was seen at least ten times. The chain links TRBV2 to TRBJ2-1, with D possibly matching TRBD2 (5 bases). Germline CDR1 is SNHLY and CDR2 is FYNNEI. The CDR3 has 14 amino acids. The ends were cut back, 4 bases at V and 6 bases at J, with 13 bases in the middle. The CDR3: CASSVRLAVNEQFF. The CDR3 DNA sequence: TGTGCCAGCAGTGTTCGCCTAGCTGTCAATGAGCAGTTCTTC.

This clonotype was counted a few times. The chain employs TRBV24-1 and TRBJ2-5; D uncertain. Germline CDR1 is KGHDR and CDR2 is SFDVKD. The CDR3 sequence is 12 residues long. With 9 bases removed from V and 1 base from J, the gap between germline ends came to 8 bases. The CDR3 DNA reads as TGTGCCACCGGGCAAGCCCAAGAGACCCAGTACTTC. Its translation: CATGQAQETQYF.

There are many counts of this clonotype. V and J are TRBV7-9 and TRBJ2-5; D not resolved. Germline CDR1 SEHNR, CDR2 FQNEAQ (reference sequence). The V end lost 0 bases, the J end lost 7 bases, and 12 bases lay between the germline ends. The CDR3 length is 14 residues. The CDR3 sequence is CASSLASNFGTQYF. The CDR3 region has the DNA TGTGCCAGCAGCTTAGCGTCTAACTTCGGGACCCAGTACTTC.

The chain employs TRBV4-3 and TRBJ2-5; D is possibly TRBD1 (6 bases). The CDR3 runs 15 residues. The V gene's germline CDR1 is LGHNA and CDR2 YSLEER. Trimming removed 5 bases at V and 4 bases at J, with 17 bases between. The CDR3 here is CASSSRAGAGETQYF. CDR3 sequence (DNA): TGCGCCAGCAGCTCAAGAGCAGGGGCGGGAGAGACCCAGTACTTC.

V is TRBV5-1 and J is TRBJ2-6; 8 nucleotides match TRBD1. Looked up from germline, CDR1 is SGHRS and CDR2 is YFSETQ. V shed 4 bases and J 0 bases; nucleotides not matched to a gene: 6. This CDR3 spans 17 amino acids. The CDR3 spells CASSPGQAVSGANVLTF. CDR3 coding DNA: TGCGCCAGCAGCCCGGGACAGGCGGTCTCTGGGGCCAACGTCCTGACTTTC.

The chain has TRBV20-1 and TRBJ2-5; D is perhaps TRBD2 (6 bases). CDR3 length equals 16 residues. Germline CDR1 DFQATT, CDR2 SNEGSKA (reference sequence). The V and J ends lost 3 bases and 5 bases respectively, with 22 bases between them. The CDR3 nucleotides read TGCAGTGCTAGTGAGATCAGTCGCGGCCGGGGGGAGACCCAGTACTTC. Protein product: CSASEISRGRGETQYF.

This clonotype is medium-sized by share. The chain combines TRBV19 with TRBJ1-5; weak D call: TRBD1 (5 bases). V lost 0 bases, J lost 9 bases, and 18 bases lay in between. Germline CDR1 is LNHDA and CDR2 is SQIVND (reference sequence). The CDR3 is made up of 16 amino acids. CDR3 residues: CASSIDLRPRGGPQHF. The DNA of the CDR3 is TGTGCCAGTAGTATAGATCTCCGGCCCCGCGGGGGGCCCCAGCATTTT.

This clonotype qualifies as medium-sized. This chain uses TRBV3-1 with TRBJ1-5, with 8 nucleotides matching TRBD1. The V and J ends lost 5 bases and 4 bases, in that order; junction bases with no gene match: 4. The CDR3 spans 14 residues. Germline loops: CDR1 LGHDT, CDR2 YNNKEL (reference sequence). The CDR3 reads CASSSRQGNQPQHF. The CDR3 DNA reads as TGTGCCAGCAGCTCCCGACAGGGGAATCAGCCCCAGCATTTT.

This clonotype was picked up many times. DNA of the CDR3: TGTGCCAGCAGCTTAGTCGCAGGGGAGGTCACTGAAGCTTTCTTT. Amino acids: CASSLVAGEVTEAFF. This chain connects TRBV7-8 to TRBJ1-1; D is possibly TRBD1 (6 bases). CDR3 length equals 15 residues. Trimming took off 1 base at V and 4 bases at J, with 13 bases between the two ends. Germline V lookup: CDR1 SGHVS, CDR2 FQNEAQ.

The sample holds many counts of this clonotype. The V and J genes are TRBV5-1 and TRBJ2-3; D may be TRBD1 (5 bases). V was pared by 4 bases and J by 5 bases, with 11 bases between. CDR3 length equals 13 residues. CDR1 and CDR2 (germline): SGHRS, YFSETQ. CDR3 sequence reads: CASSGPQGDTQYF. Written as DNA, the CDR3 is TGCGCCAGCAGCGGCCCCCAGGGAGATACGCAGTATTTT.

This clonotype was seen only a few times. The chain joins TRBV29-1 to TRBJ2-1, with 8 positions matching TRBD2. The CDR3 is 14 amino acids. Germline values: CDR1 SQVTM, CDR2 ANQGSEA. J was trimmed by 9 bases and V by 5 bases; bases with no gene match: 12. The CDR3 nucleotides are TGCAGCGTTACGGATCCTAGCGGGTTGGGTGAGCAGTTCTTC. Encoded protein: CSVTDPSGLGEQFF.

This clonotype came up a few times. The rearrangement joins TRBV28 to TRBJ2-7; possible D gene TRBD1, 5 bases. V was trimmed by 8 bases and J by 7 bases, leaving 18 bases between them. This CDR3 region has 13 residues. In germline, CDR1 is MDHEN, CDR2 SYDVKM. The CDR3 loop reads CASGQVDSREQYF. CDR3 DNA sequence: TGTGCCAGCGGCCAGGTAGACAGTAGGGAGCAGTACTTC. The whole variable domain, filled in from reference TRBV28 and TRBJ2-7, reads DVKVTQSSRYLVKRTGEKVFLECVQDMDHENMFWYRQDPGLGLRLIYFSYDVKMKEKGDIPEGYSVSREKKERFSLILESASTNQTSMYLCASGQVDSREQYFGPGTRLTVT.

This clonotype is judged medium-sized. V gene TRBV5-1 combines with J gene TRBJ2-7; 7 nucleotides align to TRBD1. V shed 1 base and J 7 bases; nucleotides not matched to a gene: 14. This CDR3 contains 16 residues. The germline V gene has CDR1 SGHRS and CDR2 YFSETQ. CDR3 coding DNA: TGCGCCAGCAGCTTGTATTTTGGGACAGCCCGTGAGGAGCAGTACTTC. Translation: CASSLYFGTAREEQYF. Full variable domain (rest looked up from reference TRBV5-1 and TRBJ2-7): KAGVTQTPRYLIKTRGQQVTLSCSPISGHRSVSWYQQTPGQGLQFLFEYFSETQRNKGNFPGRFSGRQFSNSRSEMNVSTLELGDSALYLCASSLYFGTAREEQYFGPGTRLTVT.

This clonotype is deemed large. In DNA form, the CDR3 reads TGCAGTTACCTTACTCGGGATACGCAGTATTTT. Translating gives CSYLTRDTQYF. The V and J genes are TRBV29-1 and TRBJ2-3, with D hard to call. This CDR3 spans 11 amino acids. From germline, CDR1 is SQVTM and CDR2 ANQGSEA.